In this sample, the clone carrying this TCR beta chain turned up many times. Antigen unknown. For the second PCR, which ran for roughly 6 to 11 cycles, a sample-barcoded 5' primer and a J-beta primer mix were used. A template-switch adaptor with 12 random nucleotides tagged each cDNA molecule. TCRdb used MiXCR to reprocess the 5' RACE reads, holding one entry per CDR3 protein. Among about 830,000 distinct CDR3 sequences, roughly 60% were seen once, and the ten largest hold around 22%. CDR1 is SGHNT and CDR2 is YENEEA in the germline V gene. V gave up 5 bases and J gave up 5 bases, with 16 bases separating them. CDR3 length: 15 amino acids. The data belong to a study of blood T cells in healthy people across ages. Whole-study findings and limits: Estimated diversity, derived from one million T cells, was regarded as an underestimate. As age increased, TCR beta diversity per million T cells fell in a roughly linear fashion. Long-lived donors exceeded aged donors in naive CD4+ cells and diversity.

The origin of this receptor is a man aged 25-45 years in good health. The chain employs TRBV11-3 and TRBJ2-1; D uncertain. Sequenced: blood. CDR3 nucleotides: TGTGCCAGCAGCCCCCGTCTTAGCAGCGACAATGAGCAGTTCTTC. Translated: CASSPRLSSDNEQFF.